The next 10 T cell receptor beta chains were all read from a single sample in a study of blood T cell repertoires in COVID-19. Produced via immunoSEQ multiplex PCR; TCRdb's table is partial and in-frame only. This sample has some 100,000 clones, with around 80% found just once. The material sequenced was peripheral blood. Receptors were obtained from a man between 45 and 60 years old with active or convalescent COVID-19.

This clone showed up just a few times. The J gene is TRBJ1-3, the V gene TRBV5-6; TRBD1 matches 8 bases. With V trimmed by 4 bases and J by 2 bases, 2 bases remained unmatched. The CDR3 contains 14 residues. Germline assignment: CDR1 SGHDT and CDR2 YYEEEE. The CDR3 nucleotides are TGTGCCAGCAGCCCGACAGGGGCTGGAAACACCATATATTTT. Amino acids: CASSPTGAGNTIYF.

This chain connects TRBV7-2 to TRBJ1-2, with D possibly being TRBD1 (5 bases). This CDR3 region has 16 residues. V lost 5 bases, J lost 8 bases, and 24 bases lay in between. From germline, CDR1 is SGHTA and CDR2 FQGNSA. Here the CDR3 DNA reads TGTGCCAGCAGCACCGGGGGTTACTCGGGAGTTAGCGGCTACACCTTC. Its translation is CASSTGGYSGVSGYTF. Full variable domain (outside the CDR3, taken from reference TRBV7-2 and TRBJ1-2): GAGVSQSPSNKVTEKGKDVELRCDPISGHTALYWYRQSLGQGLEFLIYFQGNSAPDKSGLPSDRFSAERTGGSVSTLTIQRTQQEDSAVYLCASSTGGYSGVSGYTFGSGTRLTVV.

The genes are TRBV10-3 and TRBJ1-1, with TRBD1 as a possible D gene (5 bases). This CDR3 comprises 15 residues. Looked up from germline, CDR1 is ENHRY and CDR2 is SYGVKD. Trimming pared 0 bases from V and 1 base from J, leaving 9 bases between. CDR3 sequence: CAISESPDTNTEAFF. DNA of the CDR3: TGTGCCATCAGTGAGTCGCCGGACACGAACACTGAAGCTTTCTTT.

The chain uses TRBV2 and TRBJ1-2; 9 bases are shared with TRBD1. This CDR3 has 15 amino acids. Germline CDR1 is SNHLY and CDR2 is FYNNEI. Trimming removed 1 base from V and 6 bases from J; junction bases left unmatched: 6. CDR3: CASSEDNRGLDGYTF. In DNA form, the CDR3 reads TGTGCCAGCAGTGAAGACAACAGGGGGCTGGATGGCTACACCTTC. The full variable domain, in which reference TRBV2 and TRBJ1-2 provide the parts outside the CDR3, is EPEVTQTPSHQVTQMGQEVILRCVPISNHLYFYWYRQILGQKVEFLVSFYNNEISEKSEIFDDQFSVERPDGSNFTLKIRSTKLEDSAMYFCASSEDNRGLDGYTFGSGTRLTVV.

The chain is built from TRBV6-5 and TRBJ1-2, with TRBD1 identical over 10 bases. The germline CDR1 and CDR2 sequences are MNHEY and SVGAGI. V shed 8 bases and J 8 bases; nucleotides not matched to a gene: 8. CDR3 size: 13 residues. CDR3 DNA sequence: TGTGCCAGCTGGAGACAGGGGGCGCGAGGCTACACCTTC. Translated: CASWRQGARGYTF.

This rearrangement joins TRBV4-1 to TRBJ2-1, with 9 bases matching TRBD2. V trimming: 4 bases; J trimming: 9 bases; junction bases outside the gene matches: 25. The germline V gene encodes CDR1 MGHRA and CDR2 YSYEKL. This CDR3 has 20 residues. The CDR3 is CASSLKRGLSTGTSRIEQFF. CDR3 DNA sequence: TGCGCCAGCAGCCTAAAGAGGGGCCTCAGTACCGGGACTAGCAGGATTGAGCAGTTCTTC.

The chain links TRBV5-1 to TRBJ1-4, with 8 positions matching TRBD1. The trim removed 3 bases at V and 6 bases at J, leaving 4 bases unmatched. Germline-derived CDR1 and CDR2 are SGHRS and YFSETQ. This CDR3 spans 14 amino acids. The CDR3 region is CASSSTGADEKLFF. DNA for the CDR3: TGCGCCAGCAGCTCGACAGGGGCTGATGAAAAACTGTTTTTT.

This clone has ten or more counts. The chain employs TRBV20-1 and TRBJ2-5; 9 bases match TRBD2. The ends lost 3 bases at V and 5 bases at J; junction bases unmatched: 13. The CDR3 totals 16 residues. Looked up from germline, CDR1 is DFQATT and CDR2 is SNEGSKA (reference sequence). CDR3: CSASLGGGGASETQYF. For the CDR3, the DNA is TGCAGTGCTAGTCTTGGAGGCGGGGGGGCCTCGGAGACCCAGTACTTC.

The table lists this clone with a few counts. J is TRBJ2-1 and V is TRBV5-4; D is perhaps TRBD1 (6 bases). CDR3 length equals 16 residues. Germline assignment: CDR1 SGHNT and CDR2 YYREEE (reference sequence). Trimming took 0 bases from V and 10 from J, leaving 20 bases between them. The CDR3 is CASSLDREITFDEQFF. In DNA, the CDR3 is TGTGCCAGCAGCTTGGACAGGGAGATAACTTTCGACGAGCAGTTCTTC.

V and J are TRBV5-1 and TRBJ2-2; D gene uncertain. Deletions cut 4 bases from V and 9 bases from J, with 13 bases between. From germline, CDR1 is SGHRS and CDR2 YFSETQ. The CDR3 length is 13 residues. CDR3 region: CASSPNGVRELFF. The CDR3 region has the DNA TGCGCCAGCAGCCCTAACGGAGTGAGGGAGCTGTTTTTT.